The source of this T cell receptor (beta chain) is a study of cytomegalovirus exposure and HLA in healthy donors. Study details: The use of the same platform for the 120 or so validation repertoires and the roughly 680 first-cohort repertoires was reported by a later analysis. Points from the study as a whole: Reports credit the classifier with highly specific, highly sensitive diagnosis of cytomegalovirus status. The authors listed over 150 TCR beta chains as cytomegalovirus-associated.

Generated by immunoSEQ multiplex PCR, the TCRdb table keeps only in-frame clones and is missing some. The table shows approximately 46,000 clones, with around 91% occurring only once. CDR3 length equals 19 residues. The V gene's germline CDR1 is SGHDT and CDR2 YYEEEE. Trimming cost V 1 base and J 0 bases; bases outside gene matches: 8. A note on this clone: The antigen is not known.

The V call is TRBV5-6, the J call TRBJ2-6; 9 nucleotides match TRBD2. The sequencing sample was made of PBMCs. The source of this sequence is a man aged 18-30 years in good health and CMV-seronegative. The CDR3 coding sequence is TGTGCCAGCAGCTTGTGGAGACTAGCGGTAAACTCTGGGGCCAACGTCCTGACTTTC. Translated: CASSLWRLAVNSGANVLTF.